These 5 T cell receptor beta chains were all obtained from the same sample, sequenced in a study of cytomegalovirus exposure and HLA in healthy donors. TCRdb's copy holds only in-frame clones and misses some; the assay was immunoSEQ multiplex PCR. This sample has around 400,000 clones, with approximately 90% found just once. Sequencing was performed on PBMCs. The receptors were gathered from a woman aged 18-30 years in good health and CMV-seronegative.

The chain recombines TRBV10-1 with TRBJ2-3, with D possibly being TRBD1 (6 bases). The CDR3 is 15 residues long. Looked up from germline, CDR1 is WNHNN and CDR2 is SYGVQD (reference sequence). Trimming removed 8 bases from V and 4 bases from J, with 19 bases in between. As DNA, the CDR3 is TGCGCCAGCGCCCGGACAGTTCATGAGGCAGATACGCAGTATTTT. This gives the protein CASARTVHEADTQYF.

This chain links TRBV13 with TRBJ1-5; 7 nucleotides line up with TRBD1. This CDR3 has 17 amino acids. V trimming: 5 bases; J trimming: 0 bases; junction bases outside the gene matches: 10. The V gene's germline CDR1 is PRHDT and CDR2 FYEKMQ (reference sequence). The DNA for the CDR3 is TGTGCCAGCAGCCAAAGGACAGGCCTCTTTAGCAATCAGCCCCAGCATTTT. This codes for CASSQRTGLFSNQPQHF. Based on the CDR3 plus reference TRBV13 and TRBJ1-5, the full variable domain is AAGVIQSPRHLIKEKRETATLKCYPIPRHDTVYWYQQGPGQDPQFLISFYEKMQSDKGSIPDRFSAQQFSDYHSELNMSSLELGDSALYFCASSQRTGLFSNQPQHFGDGTRLSIL.

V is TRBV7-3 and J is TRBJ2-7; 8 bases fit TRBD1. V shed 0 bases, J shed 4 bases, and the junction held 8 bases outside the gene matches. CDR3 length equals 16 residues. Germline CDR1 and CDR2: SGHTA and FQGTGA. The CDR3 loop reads CASSLTPAQGGYEQYF. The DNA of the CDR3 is TGTGCCAGCAGCTTAACCCCGGCACAGGGGGGATACGAGCAGTACTTC. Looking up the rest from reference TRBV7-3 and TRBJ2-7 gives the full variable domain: GAGVSQTPSNKVTEKGKYVELRCDPISGHTALYWYRQSLGQGPEFLIYFQGTGAADDSGLPNDRFFAVRPEGSVSTLKIQRTERGDSAVYLCASSLTPAQGGYEQYFGPGTRLTVT.

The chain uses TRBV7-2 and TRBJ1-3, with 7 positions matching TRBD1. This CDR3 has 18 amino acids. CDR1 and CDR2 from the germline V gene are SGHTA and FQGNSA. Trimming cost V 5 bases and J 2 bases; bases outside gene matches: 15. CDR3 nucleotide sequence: TGTGCCAGCAGCGGAATGGTGCTAGGGGGCCAGGCTGGAAACACCATATATTTT. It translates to CASSGMVLGGQAGNTIYF. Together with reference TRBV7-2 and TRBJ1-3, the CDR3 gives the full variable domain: GAGVSQSPSNKVTEKGKDVELRCDPISGHTALYWYRQSLGQGLEFLIYFQGNSAPDKSGLPSDRFSAERTGGSVSTLTIQRTQQEDSAVYLCASSGMVLGGQAGNTIYFGEGSWLTVV.

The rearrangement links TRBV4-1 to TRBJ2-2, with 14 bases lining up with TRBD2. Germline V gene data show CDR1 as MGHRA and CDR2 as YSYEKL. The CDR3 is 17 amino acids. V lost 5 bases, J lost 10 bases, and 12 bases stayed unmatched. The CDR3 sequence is CASSVDRLAGGQMELFF. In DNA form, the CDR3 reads TGCGCCAGCAGCGTAGACCGACTAGCGGGGGGGCAAATGGAGCTGTTTTTT.